A single sample is the source of the 18 T cell receptor beta chains below, sequenced in a study of PD-1 blockade in classical Hodgkin lymphoma. TCRdb's copy holds only in-frame clones and misses some; the assay was immunoSEQ multiplex PCR. The table shows about 20,000 clones, with around 83% occurring only once. As for time point: newly diagnosed, previously untreated cHL patient sample. Negative selection with magnetic separation was used to purify CD4+ T cells from thawed PBMCs. Source material: CD4+ T cells from blood. These receptor sequences come from a human donor with classical Hodgkin lymphoma.

V and J are TRBV6-5 and TRBJ2-2; TRBD2 might be the D (6 bases). This CDR3 is 15 amino acids long. Trimming took off 10 bases at V and 2 bases at J, with 17 bases between the two ends. Germline V lookup: CDR1 MNHEY, CDR2 SVGAGI. The CDR3 loop is CAIAPGLSNTGELFF. The CDR3 DNA sequence: TGTGCCATCGCCCCGGGACTCTCTAACACCGGGGAGCTGTTTTTT.

This clone turned up a few times. The rearrangement joins TRBV11-3 to TRBJ2-2; 9 bases fit TRBD1. CDR3 length equals 14 residues. The ends lost 2 bases at V and 6 bases at J; junction bases unmatched: 1. Germline V lookup: CDR1 SGHNT, CDR2 YENEEA. This CDR3 reads CASSLTGGPGELFF. In DNA form, the CDR3 reads TGTGCCAGCAGCTTAACAGGGGGCCCCGGGGAGCTGTTTTTT.

The CDR3 nucleotides read TGTGCCAGCAGTGAAGACAGGGGAGGCGATGAGCAGTTCTTC. As protein: CASSEDRGGDEQFF. This sequence joins TRBV2 and TRBJ2-1; perhaps TRBD1 as D (7 bases). The CDR3 runs 14 residues. Germline lookup yields CDR1 SNHLY and CDR2 FYNNEI. The ends were cut back, 1 base at V and 8 bases at J, with 12 bases in the middle.

V gene TRBV10-2 combines with J gene TRBJ1-4; 7 bases match TRBD1. Germline V gives CDR1 WSHSY, CDR2 SAAADI. This CDR3 is 13 amino acids long. V lost 9 bases to trimming and J lost 4 bases; unmatched junction nucleotides: 5. The DNA of the CDR3 is TGCGCCAGTACCGGGACAGATAATGAAAAACTGTTTTTT. It encodes CASTGTDNEKLFF.

The chain uses TRBV5-1 and TRBJ2-5; 9 bases fit TRBD1. V was pared by 4 bases and J by 3 bases, with 4 bases of the junction left unmatched. This CDR3 is built from 14 residues. CDR1 and CDR2 (germline): SGHRS, YFSETQ. CDR3 region: CASSQTGGEETQYF. For the CDR3, the DNA is TGCGCCAGCAGCCAAACAGGGGGCGAAGAGACCCAGTACTTC.

The chain carries TRBV6-1 and TRBJ1-4; unclear D gene. The CDR3 has 13 amino acids. V gave up 4 bases and J gave up 2 bases, with 5 bases separating them. Germline lookup yields CDR1 MNHNS and CDR2 SASEGT. This chain's CDR3 is CASSARTNEKLFF. The CDR3, as DNA: TGTGCCAGCAGTGCCCGCACTAATGAAAAACTGTTTTTT.

CDR3 in DNA: TGTGCCAGCAGCGTATGGGGAGGTACGCAGTATTTT. Translated: CASSVWGGTQYF. The chain recombines TRBV9 with TRBJ2-3; a possible D gene is TRBD2 (6 bases). Deletions cut 1 base from V and 8 bases from J, with 8 bases between. This CDR3 comprises 12 residues. CDR1 is SGDLS, CDR2 YYNGEE, per germline.

The chain recombines TRBV5-1 with TRBJ1-2, with D uncertain. This CDR3 contains 14 residues. CDR1 is SGHRS, CDR2 YFSETQ, per germline. V shed 0 bases and J shed 0 bases, with 6 bases lying between them. CDR3: CASSLDDANYGYTF. Here the CDR3 DNA reads TGCGCCAGCAGCTTGGATGACGCTAACTATGGCTACACCTTC.

The V call is TRBV7-2, the J call TRBJ2-7; 9 bases line up with TRBD2. CDR1 and CDR2 from the germline V gene are SGHTA and FQGNSA. The CDR3 runs 15 residues. J lost 4 bases, V lost 2 bases, and 6 bases had no gene match. The CDR3 DNA is TGTGCCAGCAGCTTAATAGCGGGGGCGTATTACGAGCAGTACTTC. Translating gives CASSLIAGAYYEQYF. The variable domain in full, with the rest retrieved from reference TRBV7-2 and TRBJ2-7, is GAGVSQSPSNKVTEKGKDVELRCDPISGHTALYWYRQSLGQGLEFLIYFQGNSAPDKSGLPSDRFSAERTGGSVSTLTIQRTQQEDSAVYLCASSLIAGAYYEQYFGPGTRLTVT.

This chain joins TRBV5-1 and TRBJ2-5, with D tentatively TRBD2 (6 bases). CDR1 is SGHRS and CDR2 is YFSETQ in the germline V gene. The CDR3 runs 14 residues. Trimming stripped 1 base from V and 4 bases from J, with 11 bases between. CDR3: CASSLYPEGETQYF. DNA for the CDR3: TGCGCCAGCAGCTTGTATCCGGAGGGAGAGACCCAGTACTTC.

The V gene is TRBV5-1, the J gene TRBJ2-7, with TRBD1 matching over 7 bases. From germline, CDR1 is SGHRS and CDR2 YFSETQ. After removal of 0 bases from V and 4 bases from J, the junction contained 7 bases not matched to a gene. The CDR3 loop spans 15 amino acids. Here the CDR3 DNA reads TGCGCCAGCAGCTTGGGGGGGACAGTGGGGTACGAGCAGTACTTC. It yields the protein CASSLGGTVGYEQYF.

The chain employs TRBV2 and TRBJ2-7; TRBD2 matches at 11 bases. The CDR3 has 15 residues. CDR1 is SNHLY and CDR2 is FYNNEI in the germline V gene. V dropped 7 bases and J dropped 1; count of bases not matched to a gene: 6. Here the CDR3 DNA reads TGTGCCAGCACCCTTAGCGGGAGGGATTCCTACGAGCAGTACTTC. Translated, it gives CASTLSGRDSYEQYF.

CDR3: CASSYDGGKVEQYF. The CDR3 bases are TGTGCCAGCAGTTACGACGGGGGGAAAGTCGAGCAGTACTTC. This chain connects TRBV6-5 to TRBJ2-7, with TRBD2 identical over 7 bases. The CDR3 covers 14 residues. J lost 6 bases, V lost 2 bases, and 7 bases had no gene match. Germline V CDR1 and CDR2: MNHEY, SVGAGI.

Notes on this clone: Since a much larger clone is just one base distant, this may be a read error. The genes are TRBV7-3 and TRBJ2-7; tentatively, D is TRBD2 (6 bases). The CDR3 runs to 13 residues. Germline V gives CDR1 SGHTA, CDR2 FQGTGA. Trimming removed 3 bases at V and 3 bases at J, with 9 bases between. DNA for the CDR3: TGTGCCAGCAGCTTCGGCGGGAACTACGAGCAGTACTTC. The encoded protein is CASSFGGNYEQYF.

The V and J genes are TRBV7-9 and TRBJ2-4; 10 bases are shared with TRBD2. J lost 4 bases, V lost 2 bases, and 5 bases had no gene match. CDR1 SEHNR and CDR2 FQNEAQ come from the germline V gene (reference sequence). CDR3 length: 16 residues. This CDR3 reads CASSLLAGELKNIQYF. DNA of the CDR3: TGTGCCAGCAGCTTACTAGCGGGAGAACTAAAAAACATTCAGTACTTC.

The V gene is TRBV9, the J gene TRBJ2-3, with TRBD1 as a possible D gene (6 bases). Trimming pared 0 bases from V and 6 bases from J, leaving 17 bases between. CDR3 size: 16 residues. Germline V gene data show CDR1 as SGDLS and CDR2 as YYNGEE. CDR3 region: CASSVEGEVVRDTQYF. Written as DNA, the CDR3 is TGTGCCAGCAGCGTAGAGGGGGAAGTCGTCAGGGATACGCAGTATTTT.

V is TRBV28 and J is TRBJ2-3; TRBD1 agrees at 10 bases. The germline V gene encodes CDR1 MDHEN and CDR2 SYDVKM. V lost 3 bases, J lost 6 bases, and 3 bases stayed unmatched. This CDR3 is built from 14 residues. Here the CDR3 DNA reads TGTGCCAGCAGTTTCGGGACAGGGGTCGATACGCAGTATTTT. Protein sequence: CASSFGTGVDTQYF.

This clone was recorded once. The chain is built from TRBV19 and TRBJ2-5; D is unclear. Germline V CDR1 and CDR2: LNHDA, SQIVND (reference sequence). This CDR3 has 15 amino acids. V lost 5 bases, J lost 5 bases, and 18 bases lay in between. This CDR3 is CASSFHQEPEETQYF. Written as DNA, the CDR3 is TGTGCCAGTAGTTTCCATCAGGAACCGGAGGAGACCCAGTACTTC.